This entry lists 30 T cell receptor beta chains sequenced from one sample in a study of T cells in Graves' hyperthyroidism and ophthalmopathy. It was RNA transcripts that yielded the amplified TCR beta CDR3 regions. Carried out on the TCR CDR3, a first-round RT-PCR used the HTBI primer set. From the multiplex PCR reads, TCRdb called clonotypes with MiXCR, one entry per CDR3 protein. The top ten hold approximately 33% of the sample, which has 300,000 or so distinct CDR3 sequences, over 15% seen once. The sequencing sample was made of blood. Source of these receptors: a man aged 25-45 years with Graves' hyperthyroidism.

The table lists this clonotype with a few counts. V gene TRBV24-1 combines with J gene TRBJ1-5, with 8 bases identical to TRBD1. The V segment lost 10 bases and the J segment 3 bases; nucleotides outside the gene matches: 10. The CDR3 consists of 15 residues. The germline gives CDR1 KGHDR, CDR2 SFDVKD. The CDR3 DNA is TGTGCCACTCCATTGGACAGGGCTTCCAATCAGCCCCAGCATTTT. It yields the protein CATPLDRASNQPQHF.

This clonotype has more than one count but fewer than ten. CDR3 DNA sequence: TGCGCCAGCAGCTTAGGATGGGGGGGGGATCAGCCCCAGCATTTT. Its protein product is CASSLGWGGDQPQHF. The chain employs TRBV5-1 and TRBJ1-5; D may be TRBD1 (5 bases). CDR3 length: 15 residues. Germline-derived CDR1 and CDR2 are SGHRS and YFSETQ. V was cut by 2 bases and J by 5 bases, with 14 bases left in between.

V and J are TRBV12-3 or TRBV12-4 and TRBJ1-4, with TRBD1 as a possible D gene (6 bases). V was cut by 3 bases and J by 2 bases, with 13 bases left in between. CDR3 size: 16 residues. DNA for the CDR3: TGTGCCAGCAGTTTGCAGGGGTACGGTACTAATGAAAAACTGTTTTTT. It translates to CASSLQGYGTNEKLFF.

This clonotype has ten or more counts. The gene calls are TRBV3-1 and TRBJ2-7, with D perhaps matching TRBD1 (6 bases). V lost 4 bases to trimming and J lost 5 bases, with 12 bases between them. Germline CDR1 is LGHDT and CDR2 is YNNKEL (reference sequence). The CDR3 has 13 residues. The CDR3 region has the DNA TGTGCCAGCAGCCCCGGACAGTTCGACGAGCAGTACTTC. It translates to CASSPGQFDEQYF.

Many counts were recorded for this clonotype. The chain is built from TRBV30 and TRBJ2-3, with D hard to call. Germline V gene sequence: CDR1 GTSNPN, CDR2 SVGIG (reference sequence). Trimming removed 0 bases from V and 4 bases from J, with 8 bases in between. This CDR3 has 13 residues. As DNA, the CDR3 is TGTGCCTGGAGTGTAGGTACAGCAGATACGCAGTATTTT. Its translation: CAWSVGTADTQYF.

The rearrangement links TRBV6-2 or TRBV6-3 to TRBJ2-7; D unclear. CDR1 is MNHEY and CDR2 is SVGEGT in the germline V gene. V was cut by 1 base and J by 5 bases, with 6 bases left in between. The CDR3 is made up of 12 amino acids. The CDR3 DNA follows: TGTGCCAGCAGTTACTACAATAACGAGCAGTACTTC. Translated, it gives CASSYYNNEQYF.

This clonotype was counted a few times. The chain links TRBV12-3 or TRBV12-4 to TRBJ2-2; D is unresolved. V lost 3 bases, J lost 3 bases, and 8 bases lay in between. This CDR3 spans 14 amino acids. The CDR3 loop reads CASSLYGDTGELFF. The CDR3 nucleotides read TGTGCCAGCAGTTTGTATGGGGACACCGGGGAGCTGTTTTTT.

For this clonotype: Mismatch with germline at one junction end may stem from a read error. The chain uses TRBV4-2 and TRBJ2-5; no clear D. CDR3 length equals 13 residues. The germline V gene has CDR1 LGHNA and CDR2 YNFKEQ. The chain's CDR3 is CASSQTSEETLYF. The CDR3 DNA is TGTGCCAGCAGCCAAACGTCAGAAGAGACCCTGTACTTC.

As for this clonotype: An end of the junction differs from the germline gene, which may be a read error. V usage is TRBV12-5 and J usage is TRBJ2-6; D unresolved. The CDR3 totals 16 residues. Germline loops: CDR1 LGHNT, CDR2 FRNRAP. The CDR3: CASGLPPFTGANVLTF. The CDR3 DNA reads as TGTGCTAGTGGTCTCCCACCGTTTACTGGAGCCAACGTCCTGACTTTC.

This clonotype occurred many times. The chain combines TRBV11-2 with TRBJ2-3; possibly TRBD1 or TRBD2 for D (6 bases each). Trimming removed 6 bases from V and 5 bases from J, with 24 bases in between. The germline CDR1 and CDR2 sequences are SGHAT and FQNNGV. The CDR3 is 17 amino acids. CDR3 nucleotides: TGTGCCAGCAGTTCCCCTTGGGGGCCCCTGGGAGGAGATACGCAGTATTTT. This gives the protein CASSSPWGPLGGDTQYF.

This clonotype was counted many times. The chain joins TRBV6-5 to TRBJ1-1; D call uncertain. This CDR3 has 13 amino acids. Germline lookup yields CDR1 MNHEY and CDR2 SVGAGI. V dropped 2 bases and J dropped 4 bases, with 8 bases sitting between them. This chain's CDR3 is CASSYGGPTEAFF. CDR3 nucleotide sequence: TGTGCCAGCAGTTACGGCGGTCCCACTGAAGCTTTCTTT.

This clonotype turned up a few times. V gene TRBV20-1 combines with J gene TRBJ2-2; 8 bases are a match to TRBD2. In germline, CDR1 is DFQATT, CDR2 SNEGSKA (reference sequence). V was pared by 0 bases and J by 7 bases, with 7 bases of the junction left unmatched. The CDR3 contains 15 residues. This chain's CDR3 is CSARDPSGRGGELFF. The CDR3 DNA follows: TGCAGTGCTAGAGATCCCAGCGGGAGAGGCGGGGAGCTGTTTTTT.

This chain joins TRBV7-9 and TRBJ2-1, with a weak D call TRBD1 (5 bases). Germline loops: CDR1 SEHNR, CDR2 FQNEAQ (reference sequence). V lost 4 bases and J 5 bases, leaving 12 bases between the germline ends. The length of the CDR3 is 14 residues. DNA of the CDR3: TGTGCCAGCAGCTCCCTCGACAGACACAATGAGCAGTTCTTC. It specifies CASSSLDRHNEQFF.

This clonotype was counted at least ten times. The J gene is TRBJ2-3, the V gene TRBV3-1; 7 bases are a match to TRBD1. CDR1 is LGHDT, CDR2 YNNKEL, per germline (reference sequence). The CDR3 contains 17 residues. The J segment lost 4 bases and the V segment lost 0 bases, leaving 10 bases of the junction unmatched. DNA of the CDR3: TGTGCCAGCAGCCAAGATTCGAGGAAAGGGGGCGCAGATACGCAGTATTTT. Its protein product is CASSQDSRKGGADTQYF.

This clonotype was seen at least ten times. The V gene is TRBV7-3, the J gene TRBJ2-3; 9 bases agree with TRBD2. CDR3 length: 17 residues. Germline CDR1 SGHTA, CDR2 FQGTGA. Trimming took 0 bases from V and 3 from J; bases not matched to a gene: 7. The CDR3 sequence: CASSLTPSGDSTDTQYF. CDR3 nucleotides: TGTGCCAGCAGCTTAACTCCTAGCGGGGATAGTACAGATACGCAGTATTTT.

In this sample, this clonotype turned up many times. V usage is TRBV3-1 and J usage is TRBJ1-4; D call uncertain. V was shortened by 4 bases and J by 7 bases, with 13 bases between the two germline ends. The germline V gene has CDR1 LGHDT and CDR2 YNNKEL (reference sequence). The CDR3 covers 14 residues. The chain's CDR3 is CASSRISRPEKLFF. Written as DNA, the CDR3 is TGTGCCAGCAGCCGCATCTCCCGTCCTGAAAAACTGTTTTTT.

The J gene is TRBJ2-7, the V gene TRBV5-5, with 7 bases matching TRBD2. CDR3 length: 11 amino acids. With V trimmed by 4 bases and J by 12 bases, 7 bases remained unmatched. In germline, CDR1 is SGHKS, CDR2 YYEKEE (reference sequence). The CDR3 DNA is TGTGCCAGCAGCCCCGGGAGGAAGCCGTACTTC. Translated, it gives CASSPGRKPYF.

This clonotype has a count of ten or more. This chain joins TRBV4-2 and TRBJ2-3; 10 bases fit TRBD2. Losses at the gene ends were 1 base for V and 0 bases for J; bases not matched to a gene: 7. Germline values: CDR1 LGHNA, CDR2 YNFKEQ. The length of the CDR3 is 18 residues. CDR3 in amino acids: CASSQVYGGLASTDTQYF. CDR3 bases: TGTGCCAGCAGCCAAGTCTACGGGGGACTAGCGAGCACAGATACGCAGTATTTT.

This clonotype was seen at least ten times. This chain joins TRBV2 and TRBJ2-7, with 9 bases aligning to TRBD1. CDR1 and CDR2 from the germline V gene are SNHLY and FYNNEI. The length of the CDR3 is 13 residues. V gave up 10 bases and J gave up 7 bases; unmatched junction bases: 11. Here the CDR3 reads CATGQTGGREQYF. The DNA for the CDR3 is TGTGCCACCGGTCAGACAGGGGGGAGGGAGCAGTACTTC.

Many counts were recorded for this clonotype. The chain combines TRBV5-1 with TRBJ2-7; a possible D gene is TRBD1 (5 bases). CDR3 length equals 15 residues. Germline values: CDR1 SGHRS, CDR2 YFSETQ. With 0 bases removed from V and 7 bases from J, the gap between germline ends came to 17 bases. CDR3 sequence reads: CASSLEGPASGEQYF. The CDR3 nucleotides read TGCGCCAGCAGCTTGGAGGGCCCCGCCTCAGGGGAGCAGTACTTC.

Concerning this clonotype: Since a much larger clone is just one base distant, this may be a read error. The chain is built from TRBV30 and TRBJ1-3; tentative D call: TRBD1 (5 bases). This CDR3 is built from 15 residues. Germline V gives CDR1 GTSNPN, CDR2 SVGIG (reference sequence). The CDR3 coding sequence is TGTGCCTGGAGTGTACGACAGTACTCTGGAAACAGCATATATTTT. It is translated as CAWSVRQYSGNSIYF.

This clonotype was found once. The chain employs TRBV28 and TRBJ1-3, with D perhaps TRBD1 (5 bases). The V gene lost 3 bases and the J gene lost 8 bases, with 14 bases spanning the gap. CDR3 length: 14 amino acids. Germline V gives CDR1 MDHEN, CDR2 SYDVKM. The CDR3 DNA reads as TGTGCCAGCAGTTTGGGGCGGGGGTGGGACACCATATATTTT. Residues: CASSLGRGWDTIYF.

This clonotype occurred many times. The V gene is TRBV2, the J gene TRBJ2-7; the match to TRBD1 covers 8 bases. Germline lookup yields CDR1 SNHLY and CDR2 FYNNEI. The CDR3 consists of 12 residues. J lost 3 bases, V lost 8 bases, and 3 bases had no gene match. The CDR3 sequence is CASRDRNYEQYF. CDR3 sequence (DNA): TGTGCCAGCCGGGACAGGAACTACGAGCAGTACTTC. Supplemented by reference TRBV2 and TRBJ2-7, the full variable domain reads EPEVTQTPSHQVTQMGQEVILRCVPISNHLYFYWYRQILGQKVEFLVSFYNNEISEKSEIFDDQFSVERPDGSNFTLKIRSTKLEDSAMYFCASRDRNYEQYFGPGTRLTVT.

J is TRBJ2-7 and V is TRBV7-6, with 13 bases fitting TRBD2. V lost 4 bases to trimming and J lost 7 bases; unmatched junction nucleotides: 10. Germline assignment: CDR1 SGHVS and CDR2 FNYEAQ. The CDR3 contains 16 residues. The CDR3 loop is CASSSTSGRAVGEQYF. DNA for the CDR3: TGTGCCAGCAGCTCCACTAGCGGGAGGGCAGTGGGTGAGCAGTACTTC. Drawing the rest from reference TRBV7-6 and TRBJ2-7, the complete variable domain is GAGVSQSPRYKVTKRGQDVALRCDPISGHVSLYWYRQALGQGPEFLTYFNYEAQQDKSGLPNDRFSAERPEGSISTLTIQRTEQRDSAMYRCASSSTSGRAVGEQYFGPGTRLTVT.

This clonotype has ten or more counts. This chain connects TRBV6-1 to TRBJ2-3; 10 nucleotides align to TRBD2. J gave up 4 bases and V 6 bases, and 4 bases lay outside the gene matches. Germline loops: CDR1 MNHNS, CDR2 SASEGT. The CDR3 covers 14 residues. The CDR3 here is CASSEREGADTQYF. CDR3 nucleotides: TGTGCCAGCAGCGAGCGGGAGGGCGCAGATACGCAGTATTTT.

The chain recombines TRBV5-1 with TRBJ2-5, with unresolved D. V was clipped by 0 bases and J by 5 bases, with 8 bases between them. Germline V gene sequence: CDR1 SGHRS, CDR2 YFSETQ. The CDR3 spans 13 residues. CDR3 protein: CASSLESRETQYF. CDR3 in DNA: TGCGCCAGCAGCTTGGAGTCTCGGGAGACCCAGTACTTC.

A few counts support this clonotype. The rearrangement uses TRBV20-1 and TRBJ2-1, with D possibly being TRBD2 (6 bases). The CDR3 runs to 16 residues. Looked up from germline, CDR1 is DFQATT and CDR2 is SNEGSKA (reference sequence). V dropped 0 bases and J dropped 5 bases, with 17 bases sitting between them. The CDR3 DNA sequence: TGCAGTGCTAGAGATTTAAGGAGGGGACTCAACAATGAGCAGTTCTTC. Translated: CSARDLRRGLNNEQFF.

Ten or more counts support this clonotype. The chain's CDR3 is CASSSRTGVTGELFF. Here the CDR3 DNA reads TGTGCCAGCAGCTCGAGGACAGGGGTCACCGGGGAGCTGTTTTTT. The V gene is TRBV7-8, the J gene TRBJ2-2; 9 bases are a match to TRBD1. Trimming cost V 4 bases and J 4 bases; bases outside gene matches: 4. The CDR3 has 15 amino acids. Germline V gene data show CDR1 as SGHVS and CDR2 as FQNEAQ.

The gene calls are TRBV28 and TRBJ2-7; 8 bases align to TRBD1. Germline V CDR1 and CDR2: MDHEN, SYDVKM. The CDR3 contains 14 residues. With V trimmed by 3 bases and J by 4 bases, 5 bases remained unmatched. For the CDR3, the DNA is TGTGCCAGCAGTTTGACAGGGGCCCTTTACGAGCAGTACTTC. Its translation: CASSLTGALYEQYF.

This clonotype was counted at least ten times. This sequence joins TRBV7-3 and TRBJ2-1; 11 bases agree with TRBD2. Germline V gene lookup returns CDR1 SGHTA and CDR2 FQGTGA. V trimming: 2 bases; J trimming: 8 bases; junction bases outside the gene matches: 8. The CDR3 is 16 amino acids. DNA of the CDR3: TGTGCCAGCAGCTTACCCGGTAGCGGGAGGGGGGATGAGCAGTTCTTC. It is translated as CASSLPGSGRGDEQFF.